This T cell receptor beta chain emerged from a study of shared clonotypes between healthy human individuals. The repertoire was sequenced with immunoSEQ multiplex PCR; TCRdb's copy has only in-frame clones and lacks some. The sample has 2 million to 2.5 million clones, 85% to 95% seen once. The CDR3 extends over 14 amino acids. Trimming removed 4 bases from V and 4 bases from J; junction bases left unmatched: 6. In germline, CDR1 is LNHDA, CDR2 SQIVND (reference sequence). Sequences were obtained from naive CD4+ T cells from PBMCs. Subset defined: CD45RA+ positively selected. The TCR was taken from a man younger than 35 in good health. Some clones in this sample may be carry-over from other donors' samples. J is TRBJ1-1 and V is TRBV19; 7 bases fit TRBD1. The CDR3 spells CASSTDRPSTEAFF. CDR3 nucleotide sequence: TGTGCCAGTAGTACGGACAGGCCCAGCACTGAAGCTTTCTTT.